One sample yielded the 5 T cell receptor beta chains listed below, sequenced in a study of tumor-infiltrating lymphocytes in localized non-small cell lung cancer (dated by TCRdb to about 2021). Receptor amplification or capture employed the immunoSEQ multiplex PCR assay. TCRdb limited this immuneACCESS table to in-frame rearrangements with V and J called. A share of clones is missing; checked studies link under half to unresolved V genes, and the rest is unexplained. The sample data list around 17,000 clones, and 65% to 80% of these were observed just once. About 6% of the sample comes from the top ten. Specimen: lung tumor tissue. The receptors were gathered from a human donor with non-small cell lung cancer.

The rearrangement uses TRBV9 and TRBJ2-7; TRBD2 aligns across 8 bases. The CDR3 covers 18 residues. The junction had 17 bases not matched to a gene; V was cut back by 4 bases and J by 2 bases. Per the germline V gene, CDR1 is SGDLS and CDR2 is YYNGEE. The chain's CDR3 is CASSQVGQREPLTYEQYF. DNA for the CDR3: TGTGCCAGCAGCCAAGTCGGACAGCGGGAGCCCTTAACCTACGAGCAGTACTTC.

The genes are TRBV30 and TRBJ1-2; D call uncertain. This CDR3 region has 13 residues. Germline V gene lookup returns CDR1 GTSNPN and CDR2 SVGIG (reference sequence). Trimming removed 1 base from V and 4 bases from J, with 10 bases in between. The CDR3 sequence: CAWSGLGFYGYTF. DNA of the CDR3: TGTGCCTGGAGTGGGCTGGGTTTCTATGGCTACACCTTC.

The chain is built from TRBV7-3 and TRBJ1-1, with D unclear. CDR3 length: 14 amino acids. Deletions cut 2 bases from V and 4 bases from J, with 11 bases between. The germline CDR1 and CDR2 sequences are SGHTA and FQGTGA. The CDR3 nucleotides read TGTGCCAGCAGCTTAGTACCCGCGGTCACTGAAGCTTTCTTT. Its protein product is CASSLVPAVTEAFF. The full variable domain, rest sourced from reference TRBV7-3 and TRBJ1-1, is GAGVSQTPSNKVTEKGKYVELRCDPISGHTALYWYRQSLGQGPEFLIYFQGTGAADDSGLPNDRFFAVRPEGSVSTLKIQRTERGDSAVYLCASSLVPAVTEAFFGQGTRLTVV.

The genes are TRBV2 and TRBJ1-6; the D is unclear. V gave up 7 bases and J gave up 10 bases, with 8 bases separating them. CDR3 length: 11 amino acids. Germline V gene data show CDR1 as SNHLY and CDR2 as FYNNEI. For the CDR3, the DNA is TGTGCCAGCAATGGTGGATCACCCCTCCACTTT. The encoded protein is CASNGGSPLHF.

The chain couples TRBV9 to TRBJ2-3; TRBD2 matches 10 bases. Germline CDR1 reads SGDLS; CDR2 reads YYNGEE. With 2 bases clipped from V and 10 bases from J, the junction kept 7 bases outside the gene matches. The CDR3 spans 14 residues. For the CDR3, the DNA is TGTGCCAGCAGCGTCACTAGCGGGGACACCTCGCAGTATTTT. Protein: CASSVTSGDTSQYF.